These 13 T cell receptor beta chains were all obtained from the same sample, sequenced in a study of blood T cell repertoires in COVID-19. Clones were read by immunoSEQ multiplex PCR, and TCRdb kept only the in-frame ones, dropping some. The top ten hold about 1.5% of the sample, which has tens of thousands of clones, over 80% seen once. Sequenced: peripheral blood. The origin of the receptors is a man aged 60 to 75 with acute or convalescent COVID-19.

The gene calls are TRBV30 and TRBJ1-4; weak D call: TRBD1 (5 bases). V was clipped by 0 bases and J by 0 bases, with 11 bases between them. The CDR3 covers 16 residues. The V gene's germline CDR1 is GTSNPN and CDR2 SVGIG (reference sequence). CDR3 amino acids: CAWSVPLTATNEKLFF. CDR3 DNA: TGTGCCTGGAGTGTCCCCCTGACAGCAACTAATGAAAAACTGTTTTTT.

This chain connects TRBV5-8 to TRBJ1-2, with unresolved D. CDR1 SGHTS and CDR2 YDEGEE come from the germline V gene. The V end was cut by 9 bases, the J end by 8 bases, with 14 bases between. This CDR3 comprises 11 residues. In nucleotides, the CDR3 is TGTGCCACCATGCCGGAGGGCGGCTACACCTTC. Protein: CATMPEGGYTF.

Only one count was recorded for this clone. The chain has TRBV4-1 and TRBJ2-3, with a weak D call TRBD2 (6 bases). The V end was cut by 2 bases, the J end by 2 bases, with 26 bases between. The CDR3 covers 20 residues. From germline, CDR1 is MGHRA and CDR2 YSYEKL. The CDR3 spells CASSQSWGERVVSVTDTQYF. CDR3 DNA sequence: TGCGCCAGCAGCCAATCGTGGGGGGAACGGGTTGTATCTGTCACAGATACGCAGTATTTT.

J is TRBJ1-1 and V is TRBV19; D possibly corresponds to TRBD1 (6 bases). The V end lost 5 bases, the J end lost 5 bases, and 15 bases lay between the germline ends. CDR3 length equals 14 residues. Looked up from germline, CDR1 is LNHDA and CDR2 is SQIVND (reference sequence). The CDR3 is CASSAGGRLTEAFF. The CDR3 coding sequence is TGTGCCAGTAGTGCTGGGGGCCGTCTGACTGAAGCTTTCTTT.

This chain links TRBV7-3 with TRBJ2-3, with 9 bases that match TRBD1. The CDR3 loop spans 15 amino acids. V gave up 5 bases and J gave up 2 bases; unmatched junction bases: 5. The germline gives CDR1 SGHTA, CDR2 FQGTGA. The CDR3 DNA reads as TGTGCCAGCAGCCGGGACAGGGCTGCCACAGATACGCAGTATTTT. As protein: CASSRDRAATDTQYF.

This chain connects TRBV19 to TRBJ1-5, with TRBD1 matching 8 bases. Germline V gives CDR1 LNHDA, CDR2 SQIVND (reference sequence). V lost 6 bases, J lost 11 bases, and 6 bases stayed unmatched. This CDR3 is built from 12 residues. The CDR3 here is CASRITGGAQHF. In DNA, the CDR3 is TGTGCCAGTAGGATAACAGGGGGAGCCCAGCATTTT.

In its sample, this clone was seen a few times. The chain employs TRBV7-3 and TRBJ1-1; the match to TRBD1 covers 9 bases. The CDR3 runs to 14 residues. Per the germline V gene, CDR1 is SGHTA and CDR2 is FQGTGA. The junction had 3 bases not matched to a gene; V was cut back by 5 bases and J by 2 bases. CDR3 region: CASSATGGNTEAFF. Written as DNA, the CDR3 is TGTGCCAGCAGCGCCACAGGGGGCAACACTGAAGCTTTCTTT. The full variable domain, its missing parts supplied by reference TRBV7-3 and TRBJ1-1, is GAGVSQTPSNKVTEKGKYVELRCDPISGHTALYWYRQSLGQGPEFLIYFQGTGAADDSGLPNDRFFAVRPEGSVSTLKIQRTERGDSAVYLCASSATGGNTEAFFGQGTRLTVV.

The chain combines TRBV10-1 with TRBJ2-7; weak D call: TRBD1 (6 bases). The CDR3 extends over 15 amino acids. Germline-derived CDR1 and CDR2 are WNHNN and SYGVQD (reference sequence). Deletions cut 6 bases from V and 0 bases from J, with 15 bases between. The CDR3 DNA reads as TGCGCCAGCAGCCATGGAGACAGGCACTCCTACGAGCAGTACTTC. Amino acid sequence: CASSHGDRHSYEQYF.

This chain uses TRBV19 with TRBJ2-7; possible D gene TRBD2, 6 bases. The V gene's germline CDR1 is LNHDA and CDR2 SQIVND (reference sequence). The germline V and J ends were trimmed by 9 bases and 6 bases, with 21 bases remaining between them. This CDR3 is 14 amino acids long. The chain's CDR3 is CASSVRDSPLEQYF. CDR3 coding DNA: TGTGCCAGCTCAGTCCGGGACTCCCCACTCGAGCAGTACTTC.

CDR3 amino acids: CASKKGGGVNEQFF. CDR3 DNA: TGTGCCAGCAAGAAAGGGGGAGGGGTAAATGAGCAGTTCTTC. This chain links TRBV28 with TRBJ2-1, with D tentatively TRBD2 (7 bases). CDR1 MDHEN and CDR2 SYDVKM come from the germline V gene. The CDR3 is 14 residues long. The germline V and J ends were trimmed by 7 bases and 7 bases, with 17 bases remaining between them. The full variable domain, rest sourced from reference TRBV28 and TRBJ2-1, is DVKVTQSSRYLVKRTGEKVFLECVQDMDHENMFWYRQDPGLGLRLIYFSYDVKMKEKGDIPEGYSVSREKKERFSLILESASTNQTSMYLCASKKGGGVNEQFFGPGTRLTVL.

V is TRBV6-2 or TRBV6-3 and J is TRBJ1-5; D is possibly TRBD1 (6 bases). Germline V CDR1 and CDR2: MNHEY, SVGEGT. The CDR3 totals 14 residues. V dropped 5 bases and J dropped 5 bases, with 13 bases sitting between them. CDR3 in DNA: TGTGCCAGCAGTCACAGGGACGGTTATCAGCCCCAGCATTTT. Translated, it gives CASSHRDGYQPQHF.

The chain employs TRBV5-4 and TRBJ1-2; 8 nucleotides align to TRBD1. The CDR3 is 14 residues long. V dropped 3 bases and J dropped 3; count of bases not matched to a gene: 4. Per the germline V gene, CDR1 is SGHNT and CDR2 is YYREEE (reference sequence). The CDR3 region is CASSSGQADYGYTF. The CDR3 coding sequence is TGTGCCAGCAGCTCGGGACAGGCCGACTATGGCTACACCTTC.

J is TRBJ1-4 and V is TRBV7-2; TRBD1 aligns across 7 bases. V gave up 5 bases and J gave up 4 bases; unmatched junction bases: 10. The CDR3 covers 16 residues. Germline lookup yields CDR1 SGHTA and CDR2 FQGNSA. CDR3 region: CASSARDSGRNEKLFF. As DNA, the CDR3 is TGTGCCAGCAGCGCCCGGGACAGCGGACGTAATGAAAAACTGTTTTTT.